The T cell receptor beta chain under discussion was sequenced for a study of regulatory T cells in long-lasting Graves disease. Stated time point: newly diagnosed GD, antithyroid drugs for less than 3 months. Preparation of the TCR library used RNA extracted from PBMCs. The CDR3 runs 17 residues. Looked up from germline, CDR1 is SGHTA and CDR2 is FQGTGA. V lost 5 bases and J 1 base, leaving 17 bases between the germline ends. To make TCR beta libraries, researchers used iRepertoire HTBI primers and Arm-PCR of CDR3 regions. TCRdb analysed the multiplex PCR reads with MiXCR anew, one entry per CDR3 protein. In the table there are around 400,000 distinct CDR3 sequences, roughly 15% of which are singletons. The data also belong to a second study, concerning T cells in Graves' hyperthyroidism and ophthalmopathy.

The chain couples TRBV7-3 to TRBJ2-2; D is unclear. The source was peripheral blood mononuclear cells (PBMCs), collected at new diagnosis, from a patient treated with antithyroid drugs. This sequence originates from a woman aged 40 to 50 with Graves disease. This CDR3 is CASSDPGVGMNTGELFF. For the CDR3, the DNA is TGTGCCAGCAGCGACCCCGGAGTAGGGATGAACACCGGGGAGCTGTTTTTT.